This T cell receptor beta chain derives from a study of cytomegalovirus exposure and HLA in healthy donors. Findings and caveats of the study: Previously analyzed data showed that most TCR beta V segments were productive at a frequency of about 87% or about 30%.

About this clone itself: Antigen unknown.

PCR used 60 Vbeta primers and 13 Jbeta primers. Profiled with immunoSEQ multiplex PCR; TCRdb holds only in-frame clones, not every one. The sample shows roughly 160,000 clones, 80% to 90% of them seen only once. The clonotype comes from a woman in her thirties in good health and CMV-seropositive. The sequenced sample was PBMCs.

This chain's CDR3 is CASSFTREGTQYF. CDR3 nucleotides: TGTGCCAGCAGCTTTACTCGGGAGGGGACCCAGTACTTC. The chain uses TRBV11-2 and TRBJ2-5, with 8 bases aligning to TRBD2. Germline V gene lookup returns CDR1 SGHAT and CDR2 FQNNGV. V lost 3 bases and J lost 7; bases outside the gene matches: 4. This CDR3 is built from 13 residues.